The text below deals with one TCR beta chain. Sequenced by immunoSEQ multiplex PCR; TCRdb stores in-frame clones only, minus some. The sample includes over 250,000 clones, 70% to 80% seen only once; the top ten take 3.3%. This specimen belongs to a study of blood T cell repertoires in COVID-19. V was trimmed by 5 bases and J by 0 bases, leaving 16 bases between them. Germline values: CDR1 SQVTM, CDR2 ANQGSEA. This CDR3 is 15 amino acids long. The receptor comes from a woman of 80 years or more with acute or convalescent COVID-19. The V call is TRBV29-1, the J call TRBJ1-1; D possibly corresponds to TRBD1 (6 bases). Material for sequencing was peripheral blood. The CDR3 region has the DNA TGCAGCGTTCGCAGACAGGAGATCATGAACACTGAAGCTTTCTTT. As protein: CSVRRQEIMNTEAFF.